This T cell receptor beta chain was retrieved from a study of beta chain features in type 1 diabetes. The single heparinised draw taken from each donor contained about 100 mL of blood on average. CD45RO/CCR7/CD25/CD127/CD95/CD27 staining was used to isolate CD4+ naive, central memory, regulatory and stem cell-like memory cells by sorting. Regarding the study as a whole: Type 1 diabetes patients had TCRB CDR3s that were shorter (moderately but significantly so) in all four CD4+ subsets. Type 1 diabetes patients showed fewer insertions and more deletions at VDJ junctions. Small HLA sub-analyses could not settle whether HLA shapes TCRB rearrangement.

Expressed TCRB transcripts were sequenced, since all the RNA that had been isolated was reverse transcribed. Profiled with immunoSEQ multiplex PCR; TCRdb holds only in-frame clones, not every one. The table includes around 250,000 clones, approximately 15% detected once. V lost 7 bases to trimming and J lost 5 bases, with 11 bases between them. CDR3 length: 12 residues. CDR1 is MGHDK, CDR2 SYGVNS, per germline. This clone has just a few counts. Its antigen is not identified. The chain combines TRBV25-1 with TRBJ1-1; no definite D call. The sequencing input was naive CD4+ T cells from blood. This receptor was taken from a man under 40 with type 1 diabetes. The CDR3 spells CASTRGGTEAFF. Here the CDR3 DNA reads TGTGCCAGCACGCGGGGAGGGACTGAAGCTTTCTTT.